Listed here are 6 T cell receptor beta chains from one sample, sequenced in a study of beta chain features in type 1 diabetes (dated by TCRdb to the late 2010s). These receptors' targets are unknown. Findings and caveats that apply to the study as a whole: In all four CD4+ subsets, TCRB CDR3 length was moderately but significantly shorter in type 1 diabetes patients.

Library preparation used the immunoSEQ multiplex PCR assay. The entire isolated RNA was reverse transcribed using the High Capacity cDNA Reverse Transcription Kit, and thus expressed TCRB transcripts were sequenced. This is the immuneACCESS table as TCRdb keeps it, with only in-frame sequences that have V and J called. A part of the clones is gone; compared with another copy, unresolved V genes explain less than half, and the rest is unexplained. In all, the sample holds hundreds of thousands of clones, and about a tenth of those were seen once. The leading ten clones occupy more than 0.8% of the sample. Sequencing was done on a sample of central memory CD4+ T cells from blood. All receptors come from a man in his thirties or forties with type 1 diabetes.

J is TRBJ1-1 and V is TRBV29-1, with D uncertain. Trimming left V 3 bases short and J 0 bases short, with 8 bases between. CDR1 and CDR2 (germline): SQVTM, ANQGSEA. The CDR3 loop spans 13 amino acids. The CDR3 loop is CSVEEEMNTEAFF. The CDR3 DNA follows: TGCAGCGTTGAGGAGGAGATGAACACTGAAGCTTTCTTT.

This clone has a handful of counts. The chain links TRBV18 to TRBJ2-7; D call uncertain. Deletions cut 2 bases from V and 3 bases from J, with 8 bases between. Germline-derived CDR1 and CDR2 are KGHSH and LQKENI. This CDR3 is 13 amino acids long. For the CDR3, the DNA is TGTGCCAGCTCACCATCCACAGTCTACGAGCAGTACTTC. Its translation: CASSPSTVYEQYF. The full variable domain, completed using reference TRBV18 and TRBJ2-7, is NAGVMQNPRHLVRRRGQEARLRCSPMKGHSHVYWYRQLPEEGLKFMVYLQKENIIDESGMPKERFSAEFPKEGPSILRIQQVVRGDSAAYFCASSPSTVYEQYFGPGTRLTVT.

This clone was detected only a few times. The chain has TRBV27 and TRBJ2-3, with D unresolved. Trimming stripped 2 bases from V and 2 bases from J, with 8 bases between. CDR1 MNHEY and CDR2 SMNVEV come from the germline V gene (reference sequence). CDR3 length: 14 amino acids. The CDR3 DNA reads TGTGCCAGCAGTTTAGTGGGAAACACAGATACGCAGTATTTT. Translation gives CASSLVGNTDTQYF.

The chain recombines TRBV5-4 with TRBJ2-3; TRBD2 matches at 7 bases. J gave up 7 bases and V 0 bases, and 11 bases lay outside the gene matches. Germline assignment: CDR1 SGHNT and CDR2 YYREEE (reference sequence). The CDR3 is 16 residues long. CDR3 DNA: TGTGCCAGCAGCTTGGAAGGACTAGATCGTGTGAATACGCAGTATTTT. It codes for CASSLEGLDRVNTQYF.

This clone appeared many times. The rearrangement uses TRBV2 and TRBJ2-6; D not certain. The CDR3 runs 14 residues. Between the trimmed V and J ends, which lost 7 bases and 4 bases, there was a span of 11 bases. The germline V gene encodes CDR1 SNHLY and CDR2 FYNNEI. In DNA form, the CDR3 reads TGTGCCAGCATTAAGCTGGAAGGGGCCAACGTCCTGACTTTC. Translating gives CASIKLEGANVLTF.

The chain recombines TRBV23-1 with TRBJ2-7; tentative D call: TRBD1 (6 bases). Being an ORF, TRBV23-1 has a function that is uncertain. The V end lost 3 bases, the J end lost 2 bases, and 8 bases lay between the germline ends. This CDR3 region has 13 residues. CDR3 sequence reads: CASSQRGTYEQYF. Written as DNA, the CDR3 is TGCGCCAGCAGTCAGAGGGGGACCTACGAGCAGTACTTC.